This T cell receptor beta chain was documented in a study of CD8 T cells in ankylosing spondylitis. Study-wide results and caveats: Roughly eight highly homologous variants made up a TCR beta motif that seemed to typify ankylosing spondylitis blood. Disease-linked clones displayed a CD8+ phenotype and appeared relatively rarely in peripheral blood. Significant enrichment of disease-linked clones was reported in matched ankylosing spondylitis synovial fluid.

Trimming took 2 bases from V and 0 from J, leaving 14 bases between them. Germline values: CDR1 MNHEY, CDR2 SVGEGT. The CDR3 has 17 amino acids. A few counts support this clonotype. Its antigen is currently unknown. Quantitative 5'-RACE with molecular barcodes generated TCR beta libraries. Via MiXCR, TCRdb re-called the 5' RACE reads, giving one row per CDR3 protein. Of 700,000 to 850,000 distinct CDR3 sequences listed, around 11% are singletons. The origin of this receptor is a male donor with ankylosing spondylitis. The chain combines TRBV6-2 or TRBV6-3 with TRBJ1-5; possibly TRBD1 for D (5 bases). The material sequenced was blood, either unsorted or a sorted T cell fraction (not recorded which). Here the CDR3 reads CASSYRQGRNSNQPQHF. CDR3 sequence (DNA): TGTGCCAGCAGTTACCGGCAGGGCCGAAATAGCAATCAGCCCCAGCATTTT.